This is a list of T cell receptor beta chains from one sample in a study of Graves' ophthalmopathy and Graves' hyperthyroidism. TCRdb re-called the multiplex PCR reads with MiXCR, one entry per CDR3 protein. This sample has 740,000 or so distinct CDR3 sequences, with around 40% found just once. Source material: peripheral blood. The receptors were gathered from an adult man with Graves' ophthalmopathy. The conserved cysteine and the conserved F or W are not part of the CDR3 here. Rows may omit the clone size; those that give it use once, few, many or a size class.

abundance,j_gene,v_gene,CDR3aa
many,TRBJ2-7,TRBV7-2,ASSLAAGGTYEQY
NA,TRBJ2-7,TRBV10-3,ASSYSTGAYEQY
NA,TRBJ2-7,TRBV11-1,ASSLGEFSSVDRSGYEQY
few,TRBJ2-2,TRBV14,ASSAFPLAGFTGELF
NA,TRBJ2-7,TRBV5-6,ASSPRAATSYEQY
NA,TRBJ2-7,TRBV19,ASSSGQGAHEQY
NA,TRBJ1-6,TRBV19,ASWTGSYNPPLH
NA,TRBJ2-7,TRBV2,ASSGTGNWGTYEQY
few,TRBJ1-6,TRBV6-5,ASRLQGAGDSPLH
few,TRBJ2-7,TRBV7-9,ASNPGQSSYEQY
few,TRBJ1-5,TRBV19,ASSPLDSNQPQH
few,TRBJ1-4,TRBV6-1,ASKGVNEKLF
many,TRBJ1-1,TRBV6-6,ASSVRPEAF
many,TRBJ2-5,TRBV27,ASSPTTGIPETQY
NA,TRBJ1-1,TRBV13,ASSFRIQKDHRAF